Sequencing of this T cell receptor (beta chain) was carried out in a study of sequential checkpoint blockade in melanoma (dated by TCRdb to about 2019). In terms of the full investigation: Patients were randomized 1:1 to first-line nivolumab followed by ipilimumab (arm A) or ipilimumab followed by nivolumab (arm B). Maintenance nivolumab came after each of the two trial sequences. The investigation overall reported the following: The model for predicting response that combines TCR metrics with mutation burden needs to be validated in larger, independent patient cohorts.

Turning to this clone: Its specific antigen is unknown. One base away there is no much larger clone; base qualities are not given.

Based on the germline V gene, the CDR1 and CDR2 sequences are SGHVS and FQNEAQ. Germline trimming: 5 bases from V, 0 bases from J; junction bases outside gene matches: 11. Inclusive of the bounding cysteine and phenylalanine, the CDR3 is 19 residues long. Only the CDR3 DNA stays, 57 bases, in frame from base 1. According to the study, the label for this sample's treatment or condition signals: randomized to nivolumab then ipilimumab (arm A) or the reverse (arm B). None of the trial patients had been given prior DNA-damaging chemotherapy. Thawed PBMCs were sorted on a FACS Aria II flow cytometer to isolate live CD3+CD8+ cells negative for CD19 and CD56. Samples came from patients with melanoma in CheckMate 064, a randomized, open-label phase II trial of sequential checkpoint blockade. Peripheral blood mononuclear cells were collected by leukapheresis, purified with Ficoll-Paque, and frozen in human serum with 10% DMSO. Right after sorting, the blood CD3+CD8+ cells were verified to be >95% pure, and DNA extraction followed.

The immunoSEQ Assay was used to immunosequence TCRbeta CDR3 regions from genomic DNA. Before high-throughput sequencing, the genomic DNA was amplified using bias-controlled multiplex PCR. The study's processing was this. To quantify the absolute abundance of each unique TCRbeta CDR3 region, the sequences were collapsed and filtered. Clonality, defined as 1 minus Pielou's evenness, was calculated using only productive rearrangements. A previously published method was used to identify clones with significantly greater frequencies in on-treatment samples than in baseline samples. Here the immuneACCESS table is served through TCRdb, limited to in-frame sequences with V and J called. Missing clones are a known gap in these copies; in checked studies unresolved V genes cover under half, and the rest lacks a known reason. V, J and clone size derive from that table, while D and trimming were established from the DNA sequence. The sample profile shows more than 20,000 clones; about four fifths of them were found once. Around 10% of the sample is in the top ten clones.

The TCR was taken from a human donor with melanoma. This specimen consisted of CD8+ T cells sorted from blood (inferred from file names), obtained from a patient given nivolumab and ipilimumab in sequence. Recombination linked TRBV7-8 to TRBJ2-3; TRBD2 aligns with 13 central bases. The DNA is TGTGCCAGCAGCGGGCTAGCACTAGCGGGAGGGCGGAGCACAGATACGCAGTATTTT. It translates to CASSGLALAGGRSTDTQYF.